Given below is one T cell receptor beta chain in context. How the authors handled the data: For nucleated cells, counts were estimated from reference gene primer amplification. Assay used: immunoSEQ multiplex PCR; TCRdb lists only in-frame clones, some missing. V and J calls and clone size are given by that table; D and trimming were obtained from the DNA. The sample has roughly 280,000 clones; roughly nine tenths are singletons. The entry originates in a study of blood T cell repertoires in COVID-19. Across the study: COVID-19 samples collected from the United States, Italy and Spain covered acute and convalescent phases. Sample material is recorded as cDNA or gDNA derived from T cells, B-cell-depleted T cells, or PBMCs.

This CDR3 comprises 16 residues. V lost 0 bases to trimming and J lost 4 bases; unmatched junction nucleotides: 6. Germline loops: CDR1 MGHRA, CDR2 YSYEKL. Sequences were obtained from peripheral blood. The receptor's source is a man aged 35-49 years with active or convalescent COVID-19. The chain couples TRBV4-1 to TRBJ2-1, with 7 bases identical to TRBD2. The DNA for the CDR3 is TGCGCCAGCAGCCAAGATCGGCTAGCGGAATACAATGAGCAGTTCTTC. Amino acids: CASSQDRLAEYNEQFF.